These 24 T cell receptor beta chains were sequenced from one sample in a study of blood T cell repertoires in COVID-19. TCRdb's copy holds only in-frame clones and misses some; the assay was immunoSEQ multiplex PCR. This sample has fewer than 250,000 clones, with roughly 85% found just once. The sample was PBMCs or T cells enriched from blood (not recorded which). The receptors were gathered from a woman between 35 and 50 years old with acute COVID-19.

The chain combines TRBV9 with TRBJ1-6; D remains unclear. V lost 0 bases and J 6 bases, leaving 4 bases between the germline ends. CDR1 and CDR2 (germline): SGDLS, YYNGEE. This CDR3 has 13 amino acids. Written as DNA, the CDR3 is TGTGCCAGCAGCGTAGACACTAATTCACCCCTCCACTTT. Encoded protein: CASSVDTNSPLHF.

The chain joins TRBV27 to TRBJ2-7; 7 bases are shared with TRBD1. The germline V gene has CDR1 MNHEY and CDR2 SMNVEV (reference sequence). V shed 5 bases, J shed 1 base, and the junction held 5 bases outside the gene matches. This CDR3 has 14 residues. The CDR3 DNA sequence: TGTGCCAGCAGTCTACGACAGGGTTCCTACGAGCAGTACTTC. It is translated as CASSLRQGSYEQYF.

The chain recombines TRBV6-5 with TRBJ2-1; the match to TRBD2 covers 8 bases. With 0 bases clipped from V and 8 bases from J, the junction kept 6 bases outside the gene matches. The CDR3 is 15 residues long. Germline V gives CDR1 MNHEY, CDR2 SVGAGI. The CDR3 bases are TGTGCCAGCAGTTACTCGCCGGGAGGGCCCGATGAGCAGTTCTTC. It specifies CASSYSPGGPDEQFF.

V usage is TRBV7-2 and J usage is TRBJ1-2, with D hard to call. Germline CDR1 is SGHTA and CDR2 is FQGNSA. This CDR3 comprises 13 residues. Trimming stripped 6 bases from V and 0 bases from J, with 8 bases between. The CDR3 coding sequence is TGTGCCAGCAGTACGGTTACTAACTATGGCTACACCTTC. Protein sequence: CASSTVTNYGYTF.

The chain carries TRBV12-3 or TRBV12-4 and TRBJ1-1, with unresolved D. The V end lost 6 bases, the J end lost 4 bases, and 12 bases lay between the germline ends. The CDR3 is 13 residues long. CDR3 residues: CASRSYSTTEAFF. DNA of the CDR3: TGTGCCAGCAGGTCCTACAGTACCACTGAAGCTTTCTTT.

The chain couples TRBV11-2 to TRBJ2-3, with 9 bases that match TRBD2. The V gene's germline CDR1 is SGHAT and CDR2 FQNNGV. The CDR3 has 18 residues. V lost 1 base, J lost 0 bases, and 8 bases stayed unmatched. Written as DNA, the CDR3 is TGTGCCAGCAGCTTAGGAGGGACTAGCAGGACTAGCACAGATACGCAGTATTTT. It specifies CASSLGGTSRTSTDTQYF.

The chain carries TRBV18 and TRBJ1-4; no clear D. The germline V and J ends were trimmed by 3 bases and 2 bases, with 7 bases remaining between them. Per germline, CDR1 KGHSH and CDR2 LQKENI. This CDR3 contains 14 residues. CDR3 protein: CASSPRDTNEKLFF. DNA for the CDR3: TGTGCCAGCTCACCGAGGGATACTAATGAAAAACTGTTTTTT.

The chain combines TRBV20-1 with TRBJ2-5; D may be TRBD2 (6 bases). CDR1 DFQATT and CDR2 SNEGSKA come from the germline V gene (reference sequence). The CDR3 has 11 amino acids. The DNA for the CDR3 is TGCAGCGCAGGGCTGGGGGGGACCCAGTACTTC. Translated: CSAGLGGTQYF.

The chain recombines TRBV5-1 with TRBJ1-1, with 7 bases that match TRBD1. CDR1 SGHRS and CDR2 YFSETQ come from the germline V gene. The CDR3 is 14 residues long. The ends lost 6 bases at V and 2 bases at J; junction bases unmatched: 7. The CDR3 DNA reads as TGCGCCAGCACCCGGGACAGTACCAACACTGAAGCTTTCTTT. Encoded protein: CASTRDSTNTEAFF.

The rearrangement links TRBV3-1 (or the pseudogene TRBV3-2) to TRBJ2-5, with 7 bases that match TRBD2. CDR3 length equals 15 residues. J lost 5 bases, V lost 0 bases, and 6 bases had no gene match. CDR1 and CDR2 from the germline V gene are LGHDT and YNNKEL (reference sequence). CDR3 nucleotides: TGTGCCAGCAGCCAAGAAGCGGGACCAGGGGAGACCCAGTACTTC. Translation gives CASSQEAGPGETQYF.

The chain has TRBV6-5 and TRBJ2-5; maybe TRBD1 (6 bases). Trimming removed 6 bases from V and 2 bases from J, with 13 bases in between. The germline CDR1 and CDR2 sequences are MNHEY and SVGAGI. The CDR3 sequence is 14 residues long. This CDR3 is CASRKWTEQETQYF. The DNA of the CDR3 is TGTGCCAGCAGAAAGTGGACAGAGCAAGAGACCCAGTACTTC.

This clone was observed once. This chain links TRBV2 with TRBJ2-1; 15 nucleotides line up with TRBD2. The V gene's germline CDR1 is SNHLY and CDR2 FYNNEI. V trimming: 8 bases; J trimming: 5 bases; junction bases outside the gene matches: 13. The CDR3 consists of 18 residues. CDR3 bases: TGTGCCAGCTGGAGGGGAGGACTAGCGGGAGGGCTCGACAATGAGCAGTTCTTC. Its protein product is CASWRGGLAGGLDNEQFF.

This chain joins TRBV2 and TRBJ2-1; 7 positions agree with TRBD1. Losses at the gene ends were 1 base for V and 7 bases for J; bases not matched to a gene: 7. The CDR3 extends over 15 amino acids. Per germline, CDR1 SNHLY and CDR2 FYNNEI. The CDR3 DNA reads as TGTGCCAGCAGTGAAGGAGGGGGCGGTGGGAATGAGCAGTTCTTC. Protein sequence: CASSEGGGGGNEQFF.

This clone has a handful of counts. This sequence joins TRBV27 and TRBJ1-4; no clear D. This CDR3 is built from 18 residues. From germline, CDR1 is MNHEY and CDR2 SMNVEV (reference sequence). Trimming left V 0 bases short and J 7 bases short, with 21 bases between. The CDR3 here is CASSLSFERGGGREKLFF. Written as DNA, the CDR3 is TGTGCCAGCAGTTTATCCTTTGAGCGGGGAGGCGGACGTGAAAAACTGTTTTTT. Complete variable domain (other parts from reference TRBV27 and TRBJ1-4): EAQVTQNPRYLITVTGKKLTVTCSQNMNHEYMSWYRQDPGLGLRQIYYSMNVEVTDKGDVPEGYKVSRKEKRNFPLILESPSPNQTSLYFCASSLSFERGGGREKLFFGSGTQLSVL.

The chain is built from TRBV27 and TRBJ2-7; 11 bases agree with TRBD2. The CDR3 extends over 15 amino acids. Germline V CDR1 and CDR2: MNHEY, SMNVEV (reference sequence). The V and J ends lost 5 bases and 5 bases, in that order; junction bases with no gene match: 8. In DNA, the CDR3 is TGTGCCAGCAGTGCCCCACTAGCGGGAGTAGACGAGCAGTACTTC. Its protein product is CASSAPLAGVDEQYF.

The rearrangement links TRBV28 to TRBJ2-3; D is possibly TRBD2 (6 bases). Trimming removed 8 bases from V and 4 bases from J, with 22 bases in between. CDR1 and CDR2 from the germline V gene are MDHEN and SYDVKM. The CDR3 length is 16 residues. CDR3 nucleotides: TGTGCCAGCCCCCCCTCTGTCGGGAGAGGGGCAGATACGCAGTATTTT. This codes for CASPPSVGRGADTQYF.

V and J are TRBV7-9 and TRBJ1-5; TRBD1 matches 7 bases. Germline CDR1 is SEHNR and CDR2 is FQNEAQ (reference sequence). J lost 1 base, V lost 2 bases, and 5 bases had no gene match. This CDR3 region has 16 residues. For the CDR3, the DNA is TGTGCCAGCAGCTTAATAGAGGGGGCCAGCAATCAGCCCCAGCATTTT. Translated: CASSLIEGASNQPQHF.

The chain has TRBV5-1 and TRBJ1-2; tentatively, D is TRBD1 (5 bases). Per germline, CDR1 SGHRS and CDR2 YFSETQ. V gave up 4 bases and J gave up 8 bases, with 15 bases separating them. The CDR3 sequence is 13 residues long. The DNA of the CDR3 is TGCGCCAGCAGCCTTGGAGGGACCCTAGGCTACACCTTC. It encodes CASSLGGTLGYTF.

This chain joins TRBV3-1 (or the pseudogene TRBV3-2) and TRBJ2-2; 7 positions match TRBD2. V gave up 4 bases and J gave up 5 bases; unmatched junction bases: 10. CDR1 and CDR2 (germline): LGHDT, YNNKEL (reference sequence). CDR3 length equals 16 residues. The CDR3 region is CASSPWGGGGTGELFF. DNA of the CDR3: TGTGCCAGCAGCCCTTGGGGGGGAGGAGGGACCGGGGAGCTGTTTTTT.

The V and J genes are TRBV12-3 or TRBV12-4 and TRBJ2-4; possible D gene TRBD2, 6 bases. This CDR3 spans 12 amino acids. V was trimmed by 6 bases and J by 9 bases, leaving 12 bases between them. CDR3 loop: CASRGPGGIQYF. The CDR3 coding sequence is TGTGCCAGCAGGGGACCCGGGGGCATTCAGTACTTC.

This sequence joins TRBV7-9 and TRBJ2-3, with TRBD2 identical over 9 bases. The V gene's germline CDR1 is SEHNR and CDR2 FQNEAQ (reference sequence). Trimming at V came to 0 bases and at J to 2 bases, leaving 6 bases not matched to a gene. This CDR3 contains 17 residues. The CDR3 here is CASSLARAGGITDTQYF. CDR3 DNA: TGTGCCAGCAGCTTAGCGCGGGCGGGAGGGATCACAGATACGCAGTATTTT. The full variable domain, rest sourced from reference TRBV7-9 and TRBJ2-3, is DTGVSQNPRHKITKRGQNVTFRCDPISEHNRLYWYRQTLGQGPEFLTYFQNEAQLEKSRLLSDRFSAERPKGSFSTLEIQRTEQGDSAMYLCASSLARAGGITDTQYFGPGTRLTVL.

CDR3 bases: TGTGCCACCAGTGAAGGAGAGGCCCCTAGCACAGATACGCAGTATTTT. It specifies CATSEGEAPSTDTQYF. The chain couples TRBV24-1 to TRBJ2-3, with D unresolved. V was trimmed by 4 bases and J by 0 bases, leaving 13 bases between them. This CDR3 contains 16 residues. The germline V gene encodes CDR1 KGHDR and CDR2 SFDVKD.

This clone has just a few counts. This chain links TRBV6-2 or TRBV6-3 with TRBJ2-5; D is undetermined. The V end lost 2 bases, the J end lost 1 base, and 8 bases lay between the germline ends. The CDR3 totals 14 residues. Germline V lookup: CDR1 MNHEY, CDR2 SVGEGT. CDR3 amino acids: CASSYPWAQETQYF. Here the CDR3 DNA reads TGTGCCAGCAGTTACCCATGGGCCCAAGAGACCCAGTACTTC.

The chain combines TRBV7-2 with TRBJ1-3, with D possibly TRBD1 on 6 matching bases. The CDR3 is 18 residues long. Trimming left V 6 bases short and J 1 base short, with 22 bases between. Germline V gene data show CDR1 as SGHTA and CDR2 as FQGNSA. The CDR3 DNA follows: TGTGCCAGCAGTCAAACAGGGTCCCCACTCTTTTCTGGAAACACCATATATTTT. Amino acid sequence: CASSQTGSPLFSGNTIYF.